This TCR beta chain was captured by sequencing in a study of PD-1 blockade in classical Hodgkin lymphoma. Whole-study context: Patients were administered nivolumab (3 mg/kg intravenously) every 2 weeks. General study findings and limits: Diminished baseline TCR diversity has been reported in newly diagnosed patients relative to healthy donors.

Trimming removed 0 bases at V and 1 base at J, with 3 bases between. The CDR3 runs to 13 residues. Germline lookup yields CDR1 MNHEY and CDR2 SVGAGI. Worth noting for this clone: The antigen is undetermined.

Each of the patients experienced relapse following autologous stem cell transplantation, and their brentuximab vedotin exposure differed. Libraries were prepared by immunoSEQ multiplex PCR; TCRdb keeps only in-frame clonotypes and omits some of them. Of about 84,000 clones in the sample, under 90% were seen once. The V gene is TRBV6-5, the J gene TRBJ1-1; D gene uncertain. This specimen was peripheral blood mononuclear cells (PBMCs), taken at baseline. This receptor was taken from a human donor with classical Hodgkin lymphoma. CDR3 bases: TGTGCCAGCAGTTACTCAGAGAACACTGAAGCTTTCTTT. Translating it yields CASSYSENTEAFF.